The clone carrying this T cell receptor beta chain was detected ten times or more. Its antigen is not known. This sample was taken from a study of T-cell memory formation after mild COVID-19. The CDR3 runs 14 residues. Between the trimmed V and J ends, which lost 0 bases and 12 bases, there was a span of 15 bases. Germline CDR1 is DFQATT and CDR2 is SNEGSKA (reference sequence). Study results and caveats: The pre-infection memory compartment contained some responding clones, suggesting cross-reactive memory joined.

TCRdb analysed the 5' RACE reads with MiXCR anew, one entry per CDR3 protein. Of some 40,000 distinct CDR3 sequences listed, 6.1% were seen once; the top ten hold under 0.85%. The sample comprised PBMCs or a T cell subset sorted from them (not recorded which). V and J are TRBV20-1 and TRBJ1-6, with D tentatively TRBD1 (6 bases). This TCR came from an adult who had mild COVID-19 (a few samples of this study predate the infection). Cell type and time point are not known. The chain's CDR3 is CSARDWNRVEPLHF. The CDR3 region has the DNA TGCAGTGCTAGAGATTGGAACAGGGTGGAACCCCTCCACTTT.